This TCR beta chain originates from a study of control samples from healthy donors and cancer patients. The table came from immunoSEQ multiplex PCR; TCRdb's copy has only in-frame clones and leaves some out. The sample lists around 30,000 clones; roughly 95% were seen once. Unmatched junction bases numbered 8, after V lost 8 bases and J lost 3 bases. Germline-derived CDR1 and CDR2 are ENHRY and SYGVKD. The CDR3 extends over 14 amino acids. Input material: blood. This receptor was obtained from a man aged 55 to 70 in good health. This chain joins TRBV10-3 and TRBJ2-7, with 9 bases fitting TRBD2. The CDR3 sequence is CAIPSRGGSYEQYF. CDR3 sequence (DNA): TGTGCCATCCCCTCGCGGGGGGGCAGCTACGAGCAGTACTTC.